These 16 T cell receptor beta chains originate from one sample sequenced in a study of T-cell reconstitution after alpha-beta-depleted transplantation in children. Unique molecular identifiers featured in how the TCRbeta library was prepared. TCRdb redid the calling of the PCR reads with MiXCR, one entry per CDR3 protein. Among about 690,000 distinct CDR3 sequences listed, approximately 16% were seen once. The sequencing used PBMCs from the stem cell graft donor, collected from the stem cell graft. Receptors were obtained from a human donor who donated a stem cell graft to a child with acute myeloid leukemia.

This clonotype has ten or more counts. This chain joins TRBV12-3 or TRBV12-4 and TRBJ2-4; 7 nucleotides agree with TRBD1. The V and J ends lost 4 bases and 10 bases, in that order; junction bases with no gene match: 1. This CDR3 contains 11 residues. The CDR3 region has the DNA TGTGCCAGCAGTTCGACAGGGATTCAGTACTTC. Translated, it gives CASSSTGIQYF.

The rearrangement links TRBV20-1 to TRBJ1-6; D possibly corresponds to TRBD1 (5 bases). The germline V gene encodes CDR1 DFQATT and CDR2 SNEGSKA (reference sequence). V was trimmed by 5 bases and J by 8 bases, leaving 13 bases between them. The CDR3 runs to 13 residues. This CDR3 reads CSARIPGDSPLHF. CDR3 coding DNA: TGCAGTGCTCGCATCCCGGGGGATTCACCCCTCCACTTT.

This clonotype appeared many times. This chain uses TRBV20-1 with TRBJ2-3, with 10 bases that match TRBD2. CDR1 and CDR2 (germline): DFQATT, SNEGSKA (reference sequence). The CDR3 is 15 residues long. V trimming: 5 bases; J trimming: 2 bases; junction bases outside the gene matches: 7. The CDR3 spells CSARPLAGNTDTQYF. The CDR3 nucleotides read TGCAGTGCTCGACCACTAGCGGGAAACACAGATACGCAGTATTTT.

The chain is built from TRBV5-1 and TRBJ2-7; TRBD2 aligns across 8 bases. Trimming removed 3 bases from V and 6 bases from J; junction bases left unmatched: 5. This CDR3 is 13 amino acids long. The germline gives CDR1 SGHRS, CDR2 YFSETQ. DNA for the CDR3: TGCGCCAGCAGCTCGGGGGGGTTGGCCGAGCAGTACTTC. This codes for CASSSGGLAEQYF.

In this sample, this clonotype turned up a few times. The genes are TRBV6-2 or TRBV6-3 and TRBJ2-5; D is possibly TRBD2 (6 bases). The CDR3 is made up of 16 amino acids. Per the germline V gene, CDR1 is MNHEY and CDR2 is SVGEGT. V dropped 5 bases and J dropped 5 bases, with 21 bases sitting between them. This CDR3 reads CASSPPGLQGGETQYF. The CDR3 DNA sequence: TGTGCCAGCAGTCCTCCGGGACTCCAGGGAGGCGAGACCCAGTACTTC.

In its sample, this clonotype was seen a few times. V usage is TRBV11-2 and J usage is TRBJ1-6, with D maybe TRBD1 (5 bases). V was clipped by 1 base and J by 4 bases, with 14 bases between them. Germline CDR1 reads SGHAT; CDR2 reads FQNNGV. The CDR3 length is 17 residues. The CDR3 reads CASSLGDESPYNSPLHF. CDR3 coding DNA: TGTGCCAGCAGCTTAGGGGACGAGAGTCCTTATAATTCACCCCTCCACTTT.

There are many counts of this clonotype. This chain uses TRBV29-1 with TRBJ1-1; a weak D match, TRBD1 (6 bases). CDR1 and CDR2 (germline): SQVTM, ANQGSEA. This CDR3 has 14 amino acids. V gave up 7 bases and J gave up 2 bases, with 17 bases separating them. The CDR3 DNA reads TGCAGCGCTTGGTATGGGGGCAGAAACACTGAAGCTTTCTTT. Translation gives CSAWYGGRNTEAFF.

Of note for this clonotype: Possible read error: a much larger clone is one base away. This CDR3 reads CASGFLVGQDEKLFF. The CDR3 nucleotides read TGTGCCAGCGGCTTCCTCGTGGGACAGGATGAAAAACTGTTTTTT. The chain has TRBV5-6 and TRBJ1-4, with 8 bases identical to TRBD1. Germline loops: CDR1 SGHDT, CDR2 YYEEEE. This CDR3 is built from 15 residues.

This clonotype showed up many times. The chain carries TRBV20-1 and TRBJ1-5; no clear D gene. This CDR3 is 15 amino acids long. Per germline, CDR1 DFQATT and CDR2 SNEGSKA (reference sequence). Trimming took off 7 bases at V and 0 bases at J, with 16 bases between the two ends. CDR3 amino acids: CSVLHSTLSNQPQHF. In DNA form, the CDR3 reads TGCAGTGTATTGCATTCCACTCTTAGCAATCAGCCCCAGCATTTT.

The CDR3, as DNA: TGTGCCAGCAGCTTACCGGCAAACCGGGACAGGGAAAATGAAAAACTGTTTTTT. Amino acid sequence: CASSLPANRDRENEKLFF. The rearrangement joins TRBV11-1 to TRBJ1-4; 9 nucleotides line up with TRBD1. The CDR3 sequence is 18 residues long. V gave up 2 bases and J gave up 5 bases; unmatched junction bases: 12. Germline values: CDR1 SGHAT, CDR2 FQDESV (reference sequence).

V usage is TRBV18 and J usage is TRBJ1-4; D is undetermined. CDR1 and CDR2 from the germline V gene are KGHSH and LQKENI. Trimming cost V 0 bases and J 4 bases, with 12 bases left between them. This CDR3 is built from 16 residues. DNA for the CDR3: TGTGCCAGCTCACCACCGGCAGGATCCAATAATGAAAAACTGTTTTTT. Amino acids: CASSPPAGSNNEKLFF.

This clonotype has at least ten counts. This rearrangement joins TRBV29-1 to TRBJ1-1; no clear D gene. The ends were cut back, 7 bases at V and 6 bases at J, with 12 bases in the middle. The CDR3 runs 11 residues. Germline V gives CDR1 SQVTM, CDR2 ANQGSEA. CDR3 sequence (DNA): TGCAGCGCCGAAGTGGTCCCTGAAGCTTTCTTT. It is translated as CSAEVVPEAFF.

Many counts were recorded for this clonotype. V gene TRBV6-5 combines with J gene TRBJ2-2, with D tentatively TRBD1 or TRBD2 (5 bases each). With 0 bases removed from V and 5 bases from J, the gap between germline ends came to 10 bases. This CDR3 has 15 amino acids. CDR1 and CDR2 from the germline V gene are MNHEY and SVGAGI. CDR3 coding DNA: TGTGCCAGCAGTTACTCGCGAGGGGCGACCGGGGAGCTGTTTTTT. Its protein product is CASSYSRGATGELFF.

The sample holds a few counts of this clonotype. J is TRBJ2-7 and V is TRBV12-3 or TRBV12-4; 8 positions match TRBD1. CDR3 size: 14 residues. Trimming removed 6 bases from V and 6 bases from J; junction bases left unmatched: 10. The CDR3 region is CASSKGTGLVEQYF. CDR3 nucleotides: TGTGCCAGCAGCAAAGGGACAGGTCTGGTCGAGCAGTACTTC.

As concerns this clonotype: A read error is possible here, since a much larger clone lies one base away. The chain recombines TRBV20-1 with TRBJ1-5; tentatively, D is TRBD1 (6 bases). The CDR3 has 13 amino acids. The germline V gene encodes CDR1 DFQATT and CDR2 SNEGSKA (reference sequence). CDR3 DNA: TGCAGGGCTAACGGGGGCGGAAATCAGCCCCAGCATTTT. It specifies CRANGGGNQPQHF.

V gene TRBV5-1 combines with J gene TRBJ2-5; 9 bases fit TRBD1. The junction had 8 bases not matched to a gene; V was cut back by 2 bases and J by 0 bases. This CDR3 contains 17 residues. Germline-derived CDR1 and CDR2 are SGHRS and YFSETQ. CDR3 coding DNA: TGCGCCAGCAGCTTCCCCGTTGGACAGGGGTACCAAGAGACCCAGTACTTC. Its translation: CASSFPVGQGYQETQYF.